This is a list of T cell receptor beta chains from one sample in a study of blood T cell repertoires in COVID-19. TCRdb's copy holds only in-frame clones and misses some; the assay was immunoSEQ multiplex PCR. The sample consists of about 400,000 clones, roughly 88% of them appearing once. The sequencing input was PBMCs or T cells enriched from blood (not recorded which). Every receptor here comes from a middle-aged woman with acute COVID-19. The CDR3 runs from the conserved cysteine through the conserved F or W. Size is omitted from some rows. Given values are once, few, many or a class for expanded clones.

CDR3 protein	clone size	V gene	J gene
CASSTGQTGSYEQYF	NA	TRBV6-6	TRBJ2-7
CASSLRQGPTYEQYF	NA	TRBV5-1	TRBJ2-7
CASTVGASEVTNYGYTF	NA	TRBV11-2	TRBJ1-2
CASSQVWQGYGYTF	NA	TRBV4-1	TRBJ1-2
CASSPGGNLYEQYF	once	TRBV9	TRBJ2-7
CATSESGGNYEQYF	NA	TRBV24-1	TRBJ2-7
CATTPHRGHSPLHF	NA	TRBV24-1	TRBJ1-6
CASRSDHLTEAFF	NA	TRBV7-2	TRBJ1-1
CAISSGTGGSGANVLTF	NA	TRBV10-3	TRBJ2-6
CASSLAQGAHTGELFF	NA	TRBV5-1	TRBJ2-2
CASSPGTSGGAPRDIQYF	NA	TRBV5-6	TRBJ2-4
CASTLGTGVNSPLHF	NA	TRBV2	TRBJ1-6
CASSVDRTSQPQHF	NA	TRBV9	TRBJ1-5
CASSVGGGAEKLFF	NA	TRBV9	TRBJ1-4
CAWAKDRGFYEQYF	NA	TRBV30	TRBJ2-7
CASSLATVRNTGELFF	few	TRBV5-4	TRBJ2-2
CASSQDPGHSYTF	few	TRBV4-1	TRBJ1-2
CASSWNRREGKDTEAFF	NA	TRBV4-1	TRBJ1-1
CASRFYRNQPQHF	NA	TRBV6-5	TRBJ1-5
CASSEPTGSNEKLFF	once	TRBV19	TRBJ1-4
CAIRFFPDKNTEAFF	NA	TRBV10-3	TRBJ1-1
CATSSGGSNTEAFF	NA	TRBV15	TRBJ1-1
CASSLLAGGFNTQYF	NA	TRBV2	TRBJ2-3
CASSYGPEGSTEAFF	NA	TRBV6-5	TRBJ1-1